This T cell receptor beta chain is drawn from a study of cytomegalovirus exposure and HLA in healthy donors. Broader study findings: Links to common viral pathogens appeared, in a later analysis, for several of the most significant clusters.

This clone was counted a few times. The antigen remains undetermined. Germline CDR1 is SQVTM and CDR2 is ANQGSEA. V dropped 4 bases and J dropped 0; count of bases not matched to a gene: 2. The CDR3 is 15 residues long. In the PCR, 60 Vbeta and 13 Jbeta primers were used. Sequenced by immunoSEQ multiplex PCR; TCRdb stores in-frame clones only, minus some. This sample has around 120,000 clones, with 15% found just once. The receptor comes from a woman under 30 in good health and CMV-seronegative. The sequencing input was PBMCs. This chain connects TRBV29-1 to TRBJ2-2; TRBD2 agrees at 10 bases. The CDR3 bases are TGCAGCGTTGTTCTAGCGGGGGCGAACACCGGGGAGCTGTTTTTT. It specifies CSVVLAGANTGELFF.